This T cell receptor (beta chain) was captured in a study of T cells in Graves' hyperthyroidism and ophthalmopathy (dated by TCRdb to 2018 to 2020). Study-level background: Peripheral blood was collected at initial diagnosis, before any treatment. After sampling, hyperthyroidism patients received methimazole starting at 30 mg daily, and ophthalmopathy patients received high-dose intravenous methylprednisolone. An independent validation cohort of under 20 hyperthyroidism patients and roughly 16 patients who later progressed to ophthalmopathy tested prospective prediction of ophthalmopathy. A discovery cohort of fewer than 110 patients, approximately 44 with Graves' ophthalmopathy and 57 with stable Graves' hyperthyroidism, was used to find distinguishing TCR V-J signatures. According to the paper, TCR Vbeta CDR3 sequencing was carried out on around 140 peripheral blood samples, which came from under 50 ophthalmopathy, about 75 hyperthyroidism and roughly 17 progressor patients. The roughly 100 discovery patients were divided at random into training and test sets in a 7:3 ratio. Thyroid tissue and blood T-cell repertoires from about six Graves' hyperthyroidism patients were also compared in the study. On the study overall, not on this receptor specifically: In cross-validation, a model built on a 13 V-J signature told ophthalmopathy apart from stable hyperthyroidism with about 90% sensitivity and around 81% specificity, and in testing the same model reached 80%/75%. Most expanded thyroid clonotypes (frequency above 0.001) were also found in blood, which suggests that blood repertoires may mirror thyroid immune responses. In validation, the model predicted progression to ophthalmopathy a median of roughly 6.2 months before onset, with approximately 68% sensitivity and roughly 79% specificity. No statistical method was used to fix the sample size in advance, and group allocation was not hidden from the investigators.

As to this clonotype: Its cognate antigen has yet to be identified. Qualities for individual bases were not recorded, and no much larger clone is one base off.

Ophthalmopathy patients had moderately to severely active disease, Clinical Activity Score of at least 3, NOSPECS grade of at least 4, and duration under 3 months. Exclusion was applied to patients with uncontrolled infections, other autoimmune diseases, pregnancy or lactation. Clinical symptoms, serum thyroxine and TRAb, thyroid ultrasound, and orbital computed tomography formed the basis for the diagnoses. PBMCs were isolated from more than 8 ml of fresh peripheral blood by Ficoll-Paque density gradient centrifugation. Total RNA was extracted with Trizol reagent, and quality was checked on an Agilent 2100 Bioanalyzer. The CDR3 contains 20 residues, cysteine and phenylalanine counted. Of the read, only the CDR3 DNA is kept; its 60 bases are in frame from base 1. The CDR1 and CDR2 encoded by the germline V gene are MNHEY and SVGEGT. Clipping removes 4 bases from V and 2 bases from J, with 14 as the unmatched junction base count.

Amplification of TCR beta CDR3 regions was carried out from RNA transcripts. For the first round of RT-PCR on the TCR CDR3, the HTBI primer set was used together with the Qiagen OneStep RT-PCR kit. Libraries were constructed in a second round of multiplex PCR, after which size selection and purification were performed. The libraries were sequenced on an Illumina HiSeq2000 using paired-end 100 bp reads. The study's own analysis went as follows. SOAPnuke was used to process the raw data, removing reads that contained adapters or uncalled bases, had a mean Phred below 15, or lacked an exact match to the constant primer or identifier. High-quality paired reads were merged using COPE v1.2.5, and each unique nucleotide sequence was defined as a clonotype. MiTCR v1.1 was used to align clonotypes to the IMGT TRBV, TRBD and TRBJ reference segments. The analysis included only V-J combinations with a frequency above 0.0001, which together covered more than 99% of the repertoires. The TCS score was defined as the ratio of F50 (clonal expansion) to E x V (chaos), calculated using BLOSUM62-based TCRdist between CDR3 peptides within each V-J. Welch's t-statistics and random forest reduced 450 to 600 V-J features to 10 to 15, which were used in a naive Bayes classifier (R e1071). TCRdb cleaned the public reads at Q25 with fastp, built clones with MiXCR and kept in-frame beta chains. For every CDR3 protein sequence, its rows merge into one entry that carries the most common genes and DNA. The V and J calls, along with clone size, are taken from TCRdb and not from the paper's own processing. Here the sample has about 640,000 distinct CDR3 sequences; 20% to 25% occur a single time. About 35% of the sample comes from the top ten.

Sequencing used blood. This sequence originates from a man younger than 40 with Graves' ophthalmopathy. The chain joins TRBV6-2 or TRBV6-3 to TRBJ2-3, with TRBD2 identical over 14 junction bases. This receptor carries the CDR3 CASSSRKLGLAGDYTDTQYF. The DNA sequence is TGTGCCAGCAGTTCCCGCAAATTGGGACTAGCGGGGGACTACACAGATACGCAGTATTTT.